The sequence of this T cell receptor (beta chain) was determined in a study of T-cell memory formation after mild COVID-19 (dated by TCRdb to the early 2020s). Background for the entire study: TCR sequence clusters from the two donors were largely donor specific. The cohort comprised two young, previously healthy adult volunteers, one female and one male. T-cell clones expanding and contracting after mild COVID-19 in a couple of donors were tracked by longitudinal TCRalpha and TCRbeta repertoire sequencing. The investigation overall reported the following: Contracting CD4+ clones were found mainly in CM and EM memory subsets, while CD8+ clones were enriched in EMRA. SARS-CoV-2 specificity of the second-wave clones peaking on day 37 was not confirmed. Only a couple of mild cases were covered by the study, and larger cohorts that include severe cases with pre-infection samples were considered necessary. From day 15 to 85, contracting clones showed balanced CD4/CD8 phenotypes, whereas a second wave of clones that expanded from day 15 to 37 leaned towards CD4+. Some responding clones were detected in pre-infection memory, suggesting pre-existing cross-reactive memory T cells joined the SARS-CoV-2 response.

Ficoll-Paque density gradient centrifugation was used to isolate PBMCs. This clonotype was counted ten times or more. Its antigen is currently not known. No clone much larger than this one lies a single base away; base qualities are absent. The CDR3 holds 14 amino acids from the cysteine to the phenylalanine. The only DNA kept is the CDR3, 42 bases in frame from the first base. Germline trimming amounts to 3 bases on V and 5 bases on J, with 5 as the count of junction bases outside the gene matches. Sequencing took place on an Illumina NovaSeq 6000. Using 5'RACE with constant-segment primers, TCRalpha and TCRbeta cDNA libraries were constructed, with sample barcodes and unique molecular identifiers added in the process. Trizol reagent was used to extract RNA from every sample. Library amplification was performed in two PCR steps, and a second sample barcode and Illumina TruSeq adapters were introduced in the second step. The libraries were sequenced on an Illumina NovaSeq using 2 x 150 bp paired-end reads. Regarding the original processing steps: Demultiplexing of reads and collapsing into UMI-guided consensus sequences were performed with migec v1.2.7. Using mixcr v2.1.11, UMI consensuses were aligned to TRA and TRB V and J templates and then assembled into clonotypes. Expanded or contracted clonotypes were those called significant by both edgeR and NoisET, with noise models trained on biological replicates. For edgeR calls, the thresholds were a false discovery rate-adjusted p below 0.01 and a log2 fold-change of 1. As an exploratory analysis of dynamics, max-normalized trajectories of the 1000 most abundant clonotypes were examined by PCA with hierarchical clustering. Separately sequenced CD4+ and CD8+ repertoires were used to assign the CD4 or CD8 phenotype of responding clones. The public reads were run again by TCRdb, first through fastp at Q25 and then through MiXCR, and only productive beta chains were kept. When rows share a CDR3 protein, they turn into one entry using the most common DNA and genes. These V and J calls are TCRdb output, not the study's own analysis. The sample table records about 390,000 distinct CDR3 sequences; more than 20% of these occur just once. Clones ranked in the top ten supply about 12% of the sample.

The chain employs TRBV12-3 or TRBV12-4 and TRBJ1-1; 8 central nucleotides agree with TRBD1. The TCR originated in an adult woman who had mild COVID-19 (a few samples of this study predate the infection). The sample titles of this study are shuffled in the database, so cell type and time point are left out; the donor was told from shared clones. Sequencing was done on a sample of PBMCs or a T cell subset sorted from them (not recorded which). The CDR3 reads as follows: CASSLDRAGTEAFF. DNA sequence: TGTGCCAGCAGTTTGGACAGGGCGGGAACTGAAGCTTTCTTT.